This T cell receptor (beta chain) was sequenced for a study of beta chain features in type 1 diabetes. Notes on the study in general: Patients with Type 1 diabetes showed moderately but significantly shorter TCRB CDR3s in all four CD4+ subsets.

The isolated RNA, all of it, was reverse transcribed, so expressed TCRB transcripts were what got sequenced. TCRdb keeps only in-frame clones here, not all; method: immunoSEQ multiplex PCR. The sample comprises 550,000 to 850,000 clones, around 15% of which are singletons, and less than 0.025% rests with the top ten. The CDR3 sequence is 14 residues long. CDR1 is SGHRS, CDR2 YFSETQ, per germline. V was shortened by 0 bases and J by 0 bases, with 6 bases between the two germline ends. This clone turned up a few times. Its specificity is not known. The chain combines TRBV5-1 with TRBJ1-2; D call uncertain. The TCR originated in a young man with type 1 diabetes. Source material: naive CD4+ T cells from blood. CDR3 residues: CASSLEGSNYGYTF. For the CDR3, the DNA is TGCGCCAGCAGCTTGGAAGGGTCTAACTATGGCTACACCTTC.